One sample yielded the 4 T cell receptor beta chains listed below, sequenced in a study of PD-L1 blockade in urothelial cancer. TCRdb's table, derived via immunoSEQ multiplex PCR, lists solely in-frame clones and lacks some. Of about 50,000 clones in the sample, approximately 85% were seen once. The time point denotes: peripheral blood 6 weeks after treatment start. Sample: PBMCs, taken around atezolizumab (anti-PD-L1) treatment. The receptors stem from a man aged 50-59 years with urothelial cancer.

V usage is TRBV6-5 and J usage is TRBJ2-1; TRBD2 aligns across 7 bases. The CDR3 loop spans 15 amino acids. Per the germline V gene, CDR1 is MNHEY and CDR2 is SVGAGI. Losses at the gene ends were 2 bases for V and 4 bases for J; bases not matched to a gene: 5. As DNA, the CDR3 is TGTGCCAGCAGTTACGGGCTAGCGGATTACAATGAGCAGTTCTTC. This translates into CASSYGLADYNEQFF.

The chain links TRBV7-6 to TRBJ1-1; tentatively, D is TRBD1 (5 bases). Trimming pared 3 bases from V and 5 bases from J, leaving 10 bases between. The CDR3 extends over 13 amino acids. The V gene's germline CDR1 is SGHVS and CDR2 FNYEAQ. The DNA of the CDR3 is TGTGCCAGCAGCTTCAGGGAAGGGACTGAAGCTTTCTTT. As protein: CASSFREGTEAFF.

The chain recombines TRBV7-9 with TRBJ2-3; D unclear. The V end lost 5 bases, the J end lost 3 bases, and 6 bases lay between the germline ends. CDR1 is SEHNR, CDR2 FQNEAQ, per germline (reference sequence). This CDR3 has 12 residues. The CDR3 here is CASSPNTDTQYF. The DNA of the CDR3 is TGTGCCAGCAGCCCCAATACAGATACGCAGTATTTT.

V gene TRBV19 combines with J gene TRBJ1-1, with a tentative D call TRBD1 (6 bases). The CDR3 length is 16 residues. Germline CDR1 reads LNHDA; CDR2 reads SQIVND (reference sequence). Deletions cut 5 bases from V and 0 bases from J, with 16 bases between. The CDR3 spells CASSPTPQGMNTEAFF. CDR3 nucleotides: TGTGCCAGTAGTCCCACCCCCCAGGGGATGAACACTGAAGCTTTCTTT.